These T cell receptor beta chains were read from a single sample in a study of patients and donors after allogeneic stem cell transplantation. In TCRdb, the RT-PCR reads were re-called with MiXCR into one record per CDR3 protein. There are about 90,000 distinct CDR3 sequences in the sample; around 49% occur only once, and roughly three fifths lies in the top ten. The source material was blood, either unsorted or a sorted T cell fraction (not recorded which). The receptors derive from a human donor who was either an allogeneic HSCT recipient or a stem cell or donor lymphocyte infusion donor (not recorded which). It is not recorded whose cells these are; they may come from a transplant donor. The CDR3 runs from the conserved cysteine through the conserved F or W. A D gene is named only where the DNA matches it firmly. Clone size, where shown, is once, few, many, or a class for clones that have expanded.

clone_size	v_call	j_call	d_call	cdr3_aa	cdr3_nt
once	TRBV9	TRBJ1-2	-	CASSPWPSVDGYTF	TGTGCCAGCAGCCCCTGGCCTTCTGTTGATGGCTACACCTTC
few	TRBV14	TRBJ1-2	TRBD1	CASSLSDRGLNYGYTF	TGTGCCAGCAGCCTTTCGGACAGGGGACTTAACTATGGCTACACCTTC
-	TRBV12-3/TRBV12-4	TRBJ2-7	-	CASSSRDTTFYEQYF	TGTGCCAGCAGTTCCCGGGACACCACCTTCTACGAGCAGTACTTC
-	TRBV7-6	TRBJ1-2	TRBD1	CASIDREGYGYTF	TGTGCCAGCATCGACAGGGAGGGCTATGGCTACACCTTC
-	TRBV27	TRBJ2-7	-	CASSFYAGTYEQYF	TGTGCCAGCAGTTTTTATGCGGGGACCTACGAGCAGTACTTC
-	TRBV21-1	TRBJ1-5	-	CASSKVDRYSNQPQHF	TGTGCCAGCAGCAAAGTTGACCGATATAGCAATCAGCCCCAGCATTTT
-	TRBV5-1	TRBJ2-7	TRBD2	CASSSGAFGTSFSTTYEQYF	TGCGCCAGCAGCTCCGGCGCCTTCGGGACTAGCTTTTCGACAACCTACGAGCAGTACTTC
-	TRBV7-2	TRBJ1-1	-	CASNPESGRTEAFF	TGTGCCAGCAACCCGGAATCGGGCAGGACCGAAGCTTTCTTT
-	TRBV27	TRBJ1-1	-	CASSPGRLNTEAFF	TGTGCCAGCAGCCCCGGGAGGTTGAACACTGAAGCTTTCTTT
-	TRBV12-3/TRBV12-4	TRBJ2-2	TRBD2	CASSFSLAGGSGELFF	TGTGCCAGCAGTTTTAGTCTAGCGGGAGGATCCGGGGAGCTGTTTTTT
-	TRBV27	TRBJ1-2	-	CASSLWKQGVDGYTF	TGTGCCAGCAGTCTCTGGAAGCAGGGTGTTGATGGCTACACCTTC
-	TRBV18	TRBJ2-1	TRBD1	CASHTGGGEQFF	TGTGCCAGCCATACAGGGGGTGGTGAGCAGTTCTTC
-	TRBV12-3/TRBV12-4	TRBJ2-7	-	CASSPGGLIQVIYEQYF	TGTGCCAGCAGTCCCGGGGGGCTAATTCAGGTGATCTACGAGCAGTACTTC
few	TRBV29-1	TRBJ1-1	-	CSVGLVAVGTEAFF	TGCAGCGTTGGCCTGGTGGCGGTGGGCACTGAAGCTTTCTTT
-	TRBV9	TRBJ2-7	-	CASSPISYSYEQYF	TGTGCCAGCAGCCCAATTAGCTATTCCTACGAGCAGTACTTC
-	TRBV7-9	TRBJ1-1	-	CASSSWTAESSEAFF	TGTGCCAGCAGCTCGTGGACCGCCGAGAGTTCTGAAGCTTTCTTT
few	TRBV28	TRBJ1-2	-	CASSLGSRGYGYTF	TGTGCCAGCAGTTTAGGCTCCAGGGGCTATGGCTACACCTTC